This T cell receptor beta chain was captured by sequencing in a study of T cell responses to AZD1222 COVID-19 vaccine. Study-wide findings and caveats: Donors were mostly white British, more females; clonal diversity possibly underestimated. With two AZD1222 doses given, Spike-specific TCR breadth and depth both rose. At baseline, seropositivity was found in only a handful of AZD1222 recipients. Spike was spanned by vaccine-associated CD4 TCRs, with dominance at 160-218 and 743-854.

With respect to this clone: The target antigen is unknown.

Using immunoSEQ multiplex PCR, the repertoire was profiled, and TCRdb retains in-frame clones only, with some absent. The data contain 100,000 to 150,000 clones, roughly 88% of them singletons. V lost 3 bases to trimming and J lost 1 base; unmatched junction nucleotides: 1. This CDR3 comprises 16 residues. Per the germline V gene, CDR1 is SGDLS and CDR2 is YYNGEE. The sequenced sample was peripheral blood, obtained 28 days after the second AZD1222 dose. This sequence originates from an adult who received the AZD1222 COVID-19 vaccine. The chain uses TRBV9 and TRBJ2-1; 13 bases match TRBD2. CDR3: CASSGTSGGSYNEQFF. The CDR3 coding sequence is TGTGCCAGCAGCGGGACTAGCGGGGGTTCCTACAATGAGCAGTTCTTC.